Each of the 13 T cell receptor beta chains below was sequenced from the same sample in a study of cytotoxic CD8 clonotypes in ibrutinib-treated CLL. Sequencing used immunoSEQ multiplex PCR; TCRdb keeps in-frame clones, though not all of them. The sample carries about 160,000 clones, approximately 80% recorded once. This sample comprised PBMCs, obtained after 12 months of ibrutinib treatment. These receptors all come from a human donor with chronic lymphocytic leukemia.

This clone has just a few counts. The rearrangement uses TRBV5-4 and TRBJ1-1; D unresolved. Trimming left V 1 base short and J 6 bases short, with 4 bases between. The CDR3 is 11 amino acids. The germline V gene encodes CDR1 SGHNT and CDR2 YYREEE (reference sequence). CDR3 amino acids: CASSLRSEAFF. The CDR3 DNA sequence: TGTGCCAGCAGCTTGCGGTCTGAAGCTTTCTTT.

This chain joins TRBV19 and TRBJ1-5, with 8 bases that match TRBD1. V gave up 10 bases and J gave up 4 bases; unmatched junction bases: 6. The CDR3 is 13 residues long. Germline loops: CDR1 LNHDA, CDR2 SQIVND (reference sequence). The CDR3 region has the DNA TGTGCCACTACGGACAGGGAAAATCAGCCCCAGCATTTT. This gives the protein CATTDRENQPQHF.

This chain joins TRBV7-6 and TRBJ1-4; D remains ambiguous. V lost 1 base and J 2 bases, leaving 5 bases between the germline ends. This CDR3 comprises 14 residues. Germline CDR1 and CDR2: SGHVS and FNYEAQ. This chain's CDR3 is CASSLGNTNEKLFF. CDR3 sequence (DNA): TGTGCCAGCAGCTTAGGGAATACTAATGAAAAACTGTTTTTT.

The V call is TRBV7-8, the J call TRBJ2-7; no definite D call. The CDR3 is made up of 13 amino acids. In germline, CDR1 is SGHVS, CDR2 FQNEAQ. The V end lost 5 bases, the J end lost 2 bases, and 10 bases lay between the germline ends. CDR3 protein: CASSVRTPYEQYF. The CDR3 DNA reads TGTGCCAGCAGCGTGAGAACCCCCTACGAGCAGTACTTC. The complete variable domain, with remaining parts taken from reference TRBV7-8 and TRBJ2-7, reads GAGVSQSPRYKVAKRGQDVALRCDPISGHVSLFWYQQALGQGPEFLTYFQNEAQLDKSGLPSDRFFAERPEGSVSTLKIQRTQQEDSAVYLCASSVRTPYEQYFGPGTRLTVT.

This sequence joins TRBV7-8 and TRBJ2-2; D remains ambiguous. Germline values: CDR1 SGHVS, CDR2 FQNEAQ. Trimming stripped 3 bases from V and 6 bases from J, with 14 bases between. The CDR3 length is 15 residues. The CDR3 region has the DNA TGTGCCAGCAGCTTCGCTCCTCCGCCCGCCGGGGAGCTGTTTTTT. This sequence encodes CASSFAPPPAGELFF.

This clone was observed once. The V gene is TRBV15, the J gene TRBJ1-1; D is possibly TRBD1 (5 bases). The V and J ends lost 0 bases and 8 bases respectively, with 10 bases between them. The CDR3 loop spans 13 amino acids. Germline CDR1 and CDR2: LNHNV and YYDKDF (reference sequence). DNA of the CDR3: TGTGCCACCAGCAGAGATCGGGGGTACGAAGCTTTCTTT. This sequence encodes CATSRDRGYEAFF. Full variable domain (missing parts from reference TRBV15 and TRBJ1-1): DAMVIQNPRYQVTQFGKPVTLSCSQTLNHNVMYWYQQKSSQAPKLLFHYYDKDFNNEADTPDNFQSRRPNTSFCFLDIRSPGLGDTAMYLCATSRDRGYEAFFGQGTRLTVV.

This chain links TRBV9 with TRBJ1-2; D is perhaps TRBD1 (5 bases). Trimming took off 1 base at V and 7 bases at J, with 8 bases between the two ends. CDR1 SGDLS and CDR2 YYNGEE come from the germline V gene. This CDR3 has 12 residues. This CDR3 is CASSVTRGGYTF. CDR3 DNA sequence: TGTGCCAGCAGCGTAACAAGGGGTGGCTACACCTTC.

V and J are TRBV28 and TRBJ2-5; D gene unclear. Looked up from germline, CDR1 is MDHEN and CDR2 is SYDVKM. The CDR3 has 15 residues. The V end lost 5 bases, the J end lost 5 bases, and 18 bases lay between the germline ends. The CDR3 DNA reads as TGTGCCAGCAGTCCGACCAGTACGGCTGTGGAGACCCAGTACTTC. It yields the protein CASSPTSTAVETQYF. Full variable domain (remainder filled in from reference TRBV28 and TRBJ2-5): DVKVTQSSRYLVKRTGEKVFLECVQDMDHENMFWYRQDPGLGLRLIYFSYDVKMKEKGDIPEGYSVSREKKERFSLILESASTNQTSMYLCASSPTSTAVETQYFGPGTRLLVL.

The chain links TRBV29-1 to TRBJ2-1, with TRBD2 matching 10 bases. Per the germline V gene, CDR1 is SQVTM and CDR2 is ANQGSEA. The ends lost 0 bases at V and 4 bases at J; junction bases unmatched: 6. CDR3 length: 16 amino acids. DNA for the CDR3: TGCAGCGTTGAAGATCCAGCACTAGCGGGATACAATGAGCAGTTCTTC. This gives the protein CSVEDPALAGYNEQFF.

About this clone itself: Different DNA sequences within this sample yield the same CDR3. The rearrangement uses TRBV28 and TRBJ1-5; D unresolved. This CDR3 region has 12 residues. The germline CDR1 and CDR2 sequences are MDHEN and SYDVKM. Trimming removed 5 bases from V and 7 bases from J, with 9 bases in between. CDR3 amino acids: CASSLLGQPQHF. As DNA, the CDR3 is TGTGCCAGCAGTCTATTAGGACAGCCCCAGCATTTT.

This rearrangement joins TRBV5-6 to TRBJ2-7; D call uncertain. CDR1 and CDR2 from the germline V gene are SGHDT and YYEEEE. The germline V and J ends were trimmed by 1 base and 2 bases, with 4 bases remaining between them. CDR3 length: 12 amino acids. This CDR3 reads CASSLFTYEQYF. The DNA of the CDR3 is TGTGCCAGCAGCTTGTTTACCTACGAGCAGTACTTC.

The gene calls are TRBV10-3 and TRBJ2-3; D unresolved. The CDR3 runs to 13 residues. Trimming removed 2 bases from V and 5 bases from J, with 8 bases in between. The germline V gene encodes CDR1 ENHRY and CDR2 SYGVKD. The CDR3 region is CAISEPLVDTQYF. The CDR3 bases are TGTGCCATCAGTGAGCCTTTGGTAGATACGCAGTATTTT.

The rearrangement joins TRBV18 to TRBJ1-1, with TRBD1 identical over 7 bases. This CDR3 contains 13 residues. Germline V gene lookup returns CDR1 KGHSH and CDR2 LQKENI. V lost 9 bases and J lost 0; bases outside the gene matches: 4. CDR3 DNA sequence: TGTGCCAGTCGAGGGGGCATGAACACTGAAGCTTTCTTT. The encoded protein is CASRGGMNTEAFF.